The 17 T cell receptor beta chains presented below share a single source sample, sequenced in a study of cytomegalovirus exposure and HLA in healthy donors. Use of 60 Vbeta and 13 Jbeta primers characterized the PCR. Assay: immunoSEQ multiplex PCR; the TCRdb copy retains only in-frame clones and omits some. Here the sample table reports around 60,000 clones. Specimen: PBMCs. The source of these receptors is a man aged 25-45 years in good health and CMV-seropositive.

The CDR3 DNA is TGTGCCAGCAGCCAAGACAGGGGTGGTCGTGGCTACACCTTC. Translated: CASSQDRGGRGYTF. The chain combines TRBV4-2 with TRBJ1-2; D is possibly TRBD1 (6 bases). CDR3 size: 14 residues. Between the trimmed V and J ends, which lost 0 bases and 7 bases, there was a span of 12 bases. Germline V CDR1 and CDR2: LGHNA, YNFKEQ.

The chain couples TRBV5-1 to TRBJ2-7; D is unclear. The V end was cut by 0 bases, the J end by 5 bases, with 12 bases between. Germline V CDR1 and CDR2: SGHRS, YFSETQ. CDR3 length equals 14 residues. The CDR3 DNA reads TGCGCCAGCAGCTTGGTCCGCCCCGGAGACGAGCAGTACTTC. Its translation is CASSLVRPGDEQYF. The whole variable domain, remainder taken from reference TRBV5-1 and TRBJ2-7, is KAGVTQTPRYLIKTRGQQVTLSCSPISGHRSVSWYQQTPGQGLQFLFEYFSETQRNKGNFPGRFSGRQFSNSRSEMNVSTLELGDSALYLCASSLVRPGDEQYFGPGTRLTVT.

The chain recombines TRBV27 with TRBJ2-5, with 9 bases that match TRBD1. V lost 6 bases to trimming and J lost 6 bases; unmatched junction nucleotides: 11. CDR1 MNHEY and CDR2 SMNVEV come from the germline V gene (reference sequence). The CDR3 sequence is 15 residues long. The CDR3 coding sequence is TGTGCCAGCAGCCGAATCCCGGGACAGGGAAAGACCCAGTACTTC. Residues: CASSRIPGQGKTQYF.

The chain joins TRBV5-5 to TRBJ1-5, with D possibly being TRBD1 (6 bases). CDR1 is SGHKS, CDR2 YYEKEE, per germline (reference sequence). Trimming removed 4 bases from V and 7 bases from J, with 18 bases in between. The CDR3 runs 15 residues. The CDR3 DNA is TGTGCCAGCAGCGTAGACAGGTGGAACGGGCAGCCCCAGCATTTT. Translating gives CASSVDRWNGQPQHF.

V gene TRBV27 combines with J gene TRBJ2-1, with 7 bases matching TRBD2. The V gene end was trimmed by 2 bases and the J gene end by 2 bases; junction bases not matched to a gene: 3. The CDR3 loop spans 15 amino acids. Germline CDR1 is MNHEY and CDR2 is SMNVEV (reference sequence). The CDR3 bases are TGTGCCAGCAGTTTAAGGGAGGGTGCCTACAATGAGCAGTTCTTC. This translates into CASSLREGAYNEQFF.

The chain couples TRBV5-1 to TRBJ2-5; no clear D. CDR3 length: 13 amino acids. Germline V CDR1 and CDR2: SGHRS, YFSETQ. The V gene lost 2 bases and the J gene lost 5 bases, with 10 bases spanning the gap. In DNA form, the CDR3 reads TGCGCCAGCAGCTTAGCCTTGTCGGAGACCCAGTACTTC. Amino acids: CASSLALSETQYF.

V and J are TRBV5-5 and TRBJ2-3; TRBD2 might be the D (5 bases). The ends were cut back, 4 bases at V and 3 bases at J, with 15 bases in the middle. CDR1 SGHKS and CDR2 YYEKEE come from the germline V gene (reference sequence). The CDR3 runs 15 residues. CDR3 nucleotide sequence: TGTGCCAGCAGCATGGGCTCCCCGGGAACAGATACGCAGTATTTT. The encoded protein is CASSMGSPGTDTQYF.

The V and J genes are TRBV7-2 and TRBJ2-7, with D uncertain. V was clipped by 0 bases and J by 6 bases, with 9 bases between them. The CDR3 loop spans 13 amino acids. The germline gives CDR1 SGHTA, CDR2 FQGNSA. CDR3 coding DNA: TGTGCCAGCAGCTTAGCGCTCAGGATCGAGCAGTACTTC. Protein sequence: CASSLALRIEQYF.

This chain joins TRBV15 and TRBJ2-1; D gene unclear. V dropped 0 bases and J dropped 9 bases, with 15 bases sitting between them. There are 15 residues in the CDR3. Germline values: CDR1 LNHNV, CDR2 YYDKDF (reference sequence). This chain's CDR3 is CATSRDQTGYGEQFF. The CDR3 DNA follows: TGTGCCACCAGCAGAGATCAGACGGGTTATGGTGAGCAGTTCTTC.

The rearrangement uses TRBV19 and TRBJ2-2; 9 bases line up with TRBD1. The CDR3 runs to 16 residues. J gave up 7 bases and V 4 bases, and 10 bases lay outside the gene matches. Per the germline V gene, CDR1 is LNHDA and CDR2 is SQIVND (reference sequence). CDR3 sequence reads: CASSSDRGSRVGELFF. CDR3 nucleotide sequence: TGTGCCAGTAGTAGTGACAGGGGGAGTAGAGTCGGGGAGCTGTTTTTT.

The V call is TRBV18, the J call TRBJ2-4; the D gene is possibly TRBD1 (7 bases). The CDR3 extends over 16 amino acids. The germline V gene has CDR1 KGHSH and CDR2 LQKENI. V lost 2 bases to trimming and J lost 0 bases, with 11 bases between them. CDR3 amino acids: CASSPGGGEAKNIQYF. The CDR3 DNA reads as TGTGCCAGCTCACCAGGAGGGGGCGAAGCCAAAAACATTCAGTACTTC.

The CDR3 spells CATCTDDNSPLHF. DNA for the CDR3: TGTGCCACTTGTACAGATGATAATTCACCCCTCCACTTT. The chain uses TRBV6-6 and TRBJ1-6; D remains unclear. Germline V gene data show CDR1 as MNHNY and CDR2 as SVGAGI (reference sequence). Trimming removed 10 bases from V and 5 bases from J, with 12 bases in between. The CDR3 runs to 13 residues.

This chain links TRBV13 with TRBJ2-3; possible D gene TRBD1, 6 bases. CDR3 length: 13 residues. Germline CDR1 PRHDT, CDR2 FYEKMQ (reference sequence). Trimming shortened V by 5 bases and J by 4 bases, and 10 bases separated the two germline ends. The CDR3 loop reads CASSQGQPDTQYF. The DNA of the CDR3 is TGTGCCAGCAGCCAAGGACAGCCAGATACGCAGTATTTT.

The chain recombines TRBV18 with TRBJ2-5, with 11 positions matching TRBD2. V gave up 3 bases and J gave up 0 bases; unmatched junction bases: 9. The CDR3 loop spans 18 amino acids. Germline CDR1 is KGHSH and CDR2 is LQKENI. Here the CDR3 DNA reads TGTGCCAGCTCACCCCTGGAGGTAGCGGGAGGGTACCAAGAGACCCAGTACTTC. It codes for CASSPLEVAGGYQETQYF.

J is TRBJ1-5 and V is TRBV30, with D possibly matching TRBD1 (5 bases). Germline CDR1 and CDR2: GTSNPN and SVGIG (reference sequence). The CDR3 is made up of 17 amino acids. Trimming took off 1 base at V and 0 bases at J, with 16 bases between the two ends. CDR3 nucleotides: TGTGCCTGGAGTGAATCCCTAACAGGTATTAGCAATCAGCCCCAGCATTTT. This sequence encodes CAWSESLTGISNQPQHF.

V gene TRBV19 combines with J gene TRBJ1-2; possible D gene TRBD1, 5 bases. The V end lost 3 bases, the J end lost 6 bases, and 17 bases lay between the germline ends. Germline loops: CDR1 LNHDA, CDR2 SQIVND (reference sequence). This CDR3 comprises 15 residues. The CDR3 DNA reads TGTGCCAGTAGTATTGGCAGGGAGGCGTTGGATGGCTACACCTTC. Protein sequence: CASSIGREALDGYTF.

The chain combines TRBV5-4 with TRBJ2-5; 7 bases align to TRBD2. Near its end, the DNA agrees better with TRBJ2-7, so the J call may be wrong. This CDR3 is 12 amino acids long. Per germline, CDR1 SGHNT and CDR2 YYREEE (reference sequence). The CDR3 region has the DNA TGTGCCACCCGGACTAGGACTGCCGAGCAGTACTTC. It yields the protein CATRTRTAEQYF.